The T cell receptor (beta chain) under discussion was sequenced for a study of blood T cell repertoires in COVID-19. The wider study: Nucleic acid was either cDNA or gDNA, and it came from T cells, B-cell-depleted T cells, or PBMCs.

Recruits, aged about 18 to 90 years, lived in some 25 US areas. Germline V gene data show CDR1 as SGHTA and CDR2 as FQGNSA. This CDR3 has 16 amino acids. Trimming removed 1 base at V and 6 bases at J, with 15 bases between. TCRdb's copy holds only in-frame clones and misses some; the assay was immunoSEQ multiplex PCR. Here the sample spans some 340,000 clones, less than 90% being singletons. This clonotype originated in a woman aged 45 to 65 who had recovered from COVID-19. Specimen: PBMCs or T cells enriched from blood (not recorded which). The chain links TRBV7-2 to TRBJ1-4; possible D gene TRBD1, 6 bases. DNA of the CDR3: TGTGCCAGCAGCTTAGAGGCGGGGGGCTGGGATGAAAAACTGTTTTTT. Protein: CASSLEAGGWDEKLFF.